This record looks at one TCR delta chain sequence and its context. A read error likely explains why the TCRdb protein, taken from a much larger clone, differs from this DNA's translation at residue 8; the protein shown is translated from the DNA. The V gene end was trimmed by 1 base and the J gene end by 7 bases; junction bases not matched to a gene: 16. Germline CDR1 and CDR2: GEAIGNYY and EKD. The CDR3 has 17 residues. The entry originates in a study of gamma-delta T cells after stem cell transplantation. TCRdb re-processed the RT-PCR reads using CATT. The table records under 3,500 delta-chain clones, around 1.7% of them present only once.

This receptor was identified in a human donor. It is not recorded whose cells these are; they may come from a transplant donor. The genes are TRDV2 and TRDJ1; the match to TRDD3 covers 8 bases. The specimen was gamma-delta T cells. The CDR3 loop reads CACDTILWDTVDRKLIF. CDR3 in DNA: TGTGCCTGTGACACGATACTGTGGGATACGGTGGACCGTAAACTCATCTTT.